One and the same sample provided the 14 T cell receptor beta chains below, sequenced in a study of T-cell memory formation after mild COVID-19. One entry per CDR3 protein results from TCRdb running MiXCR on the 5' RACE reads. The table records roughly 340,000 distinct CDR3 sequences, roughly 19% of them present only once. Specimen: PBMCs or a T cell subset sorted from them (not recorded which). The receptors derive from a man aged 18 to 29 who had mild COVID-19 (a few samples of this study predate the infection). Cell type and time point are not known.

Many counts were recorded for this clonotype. CDR3 sequence reads: CASSPSGGGSYEQYV. The CDR3 DNA is TGTGCCAGCAGTCCTAGCGGGGGTGGTTCCTACGAGCAGTACGTC. The J gene is TRBJ2-7, the V gene TRBV6-5; 10 nucleotides align to TRBD2. The length of the CDR3 is 15 residues. Germline CDR1 MNHEY, CDR2 SVGAGI. After removal of 5 bases from V and 1 base from J, the junction contained 5 bases not matched to a gene.

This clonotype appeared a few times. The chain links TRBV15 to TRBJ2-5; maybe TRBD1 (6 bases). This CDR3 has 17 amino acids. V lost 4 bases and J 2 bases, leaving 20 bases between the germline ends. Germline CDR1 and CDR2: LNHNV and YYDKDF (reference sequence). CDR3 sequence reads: CATSMSRSNREQETQYF. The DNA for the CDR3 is TGTGCCACCAGCATGAGCCGTTCGAACAGGGAACAAGAGACCCAGTACTTC.

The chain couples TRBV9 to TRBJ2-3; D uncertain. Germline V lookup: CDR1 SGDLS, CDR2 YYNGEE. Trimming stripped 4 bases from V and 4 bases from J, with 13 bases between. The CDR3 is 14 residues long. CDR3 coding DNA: TGTGCCAGCAGCACCCGGTCGCAGCCAGATACGCAGTATTTT. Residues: CASSTRSQPDTQYF.

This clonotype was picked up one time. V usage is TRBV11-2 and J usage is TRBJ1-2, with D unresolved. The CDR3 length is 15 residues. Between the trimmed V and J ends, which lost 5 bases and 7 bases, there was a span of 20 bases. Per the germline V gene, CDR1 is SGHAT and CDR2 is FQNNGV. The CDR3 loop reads CASSPTAPGWGGYTF. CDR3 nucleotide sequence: TGTGCCAGCAGCCCCACGGCGCCTGGATGGGGTGGCTACACCTTC.

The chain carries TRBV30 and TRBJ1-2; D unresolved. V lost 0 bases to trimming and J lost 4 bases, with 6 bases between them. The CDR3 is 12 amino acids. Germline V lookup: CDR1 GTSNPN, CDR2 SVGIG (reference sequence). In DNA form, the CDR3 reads TGTGCCTGGAGTGTAGACTTCTATGGCTACACCTTC. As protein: CAWSVDFYGYTF.

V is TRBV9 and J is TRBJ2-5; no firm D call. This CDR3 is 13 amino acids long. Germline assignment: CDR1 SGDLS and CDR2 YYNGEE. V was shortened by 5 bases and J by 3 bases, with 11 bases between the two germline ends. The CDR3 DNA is TGTGCCAGCAGTATCGGCAGCGAAGAGACCCAGTACTTC. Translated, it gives CASSIGSEETQYF.

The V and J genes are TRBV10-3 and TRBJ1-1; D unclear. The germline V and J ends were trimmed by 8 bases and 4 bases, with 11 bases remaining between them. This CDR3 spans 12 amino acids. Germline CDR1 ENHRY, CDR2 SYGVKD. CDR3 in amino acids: CAIGSEGTEAFF. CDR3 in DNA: TGTGCCATCGGTTCGGAGGGCACTGAAGCTTTCTTT.

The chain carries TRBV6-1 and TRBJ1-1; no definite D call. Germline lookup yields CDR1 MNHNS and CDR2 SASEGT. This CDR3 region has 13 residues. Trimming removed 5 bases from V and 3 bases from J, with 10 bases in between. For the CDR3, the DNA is TGTGCCAGCAGTCAATACGGGGACACTGAAGCTTTCTTT. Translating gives CASSQYGDTEAFF.

In nucleotides, the CDR3 is TGTGCCAGCAGCCATCCCCTCGAGGGATCAGGAAACACCATATATTTT. Translating gives CASSHPLEGSGNTIYF. The chain links TRBV21-1 to TRBJ1-3; the table calls TRBD1, which could not be checked here. TRBV21-1 is an annotated pseudogene. The CDR3 runs 16 residues.

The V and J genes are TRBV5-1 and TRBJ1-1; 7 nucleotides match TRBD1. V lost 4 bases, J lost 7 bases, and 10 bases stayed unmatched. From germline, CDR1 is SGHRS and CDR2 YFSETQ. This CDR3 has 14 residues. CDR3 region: CASSPGQISGEAFF. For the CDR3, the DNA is TGCGCCAGCAGCCCGGGACAGATCTCGGGTGAAGCTTTCTTT. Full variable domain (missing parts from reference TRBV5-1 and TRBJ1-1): KAGVTQTPRYLIKTRGQQVTLSCSPISGHRSVSWYQQTPGQGLQFLFEYFSETQRNKGNFPGRFSGRQFSNSRSEMNVSTLELGDSALYLCASSPGQISGEAFFGQGTRLTVV.

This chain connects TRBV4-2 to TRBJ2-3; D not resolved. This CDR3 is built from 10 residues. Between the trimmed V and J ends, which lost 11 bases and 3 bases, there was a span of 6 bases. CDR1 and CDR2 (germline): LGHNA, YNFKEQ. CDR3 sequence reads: CASRTDTQYF. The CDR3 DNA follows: TGTGCCTCCAGGACAGATACGCAGTATTTT.

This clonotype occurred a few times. The CDR3 sequence: CSATPLARETQYF. CDR3 DNA sequence: TGCAGTGCTACGCCTCTAGCGAGGGAGACCCAGTACTTC. The chain recombines TRBV20-1 with TRBJ2-5; weak D call: TRBD2 (6 bases). In germline, CDR1 is DFQATT, CDR2 SNEGSKA (reference sequence). CDR3 length equals 13 residues. V lost 4 bases and J lost 5, with 14 bases in between.

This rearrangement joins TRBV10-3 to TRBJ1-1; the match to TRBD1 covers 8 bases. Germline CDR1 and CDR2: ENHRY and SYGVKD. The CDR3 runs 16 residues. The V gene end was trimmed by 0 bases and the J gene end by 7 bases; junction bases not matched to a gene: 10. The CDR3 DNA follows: TGTGCCATCAGTGAGTCCGTTCCGGGACAGGTGGGTGAAGCTTTCTTT. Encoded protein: CAISESVPGQVGEAFF.

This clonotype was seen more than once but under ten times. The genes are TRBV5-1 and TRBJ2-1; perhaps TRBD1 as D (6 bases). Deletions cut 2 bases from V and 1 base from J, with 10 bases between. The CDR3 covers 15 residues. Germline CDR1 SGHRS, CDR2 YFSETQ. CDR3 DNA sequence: TGCGCCAGCAGCTTTCAGGGGCCGTCCTACAATGAGCAGTTCTTC. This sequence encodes CASSFQGPSYNEQFF.